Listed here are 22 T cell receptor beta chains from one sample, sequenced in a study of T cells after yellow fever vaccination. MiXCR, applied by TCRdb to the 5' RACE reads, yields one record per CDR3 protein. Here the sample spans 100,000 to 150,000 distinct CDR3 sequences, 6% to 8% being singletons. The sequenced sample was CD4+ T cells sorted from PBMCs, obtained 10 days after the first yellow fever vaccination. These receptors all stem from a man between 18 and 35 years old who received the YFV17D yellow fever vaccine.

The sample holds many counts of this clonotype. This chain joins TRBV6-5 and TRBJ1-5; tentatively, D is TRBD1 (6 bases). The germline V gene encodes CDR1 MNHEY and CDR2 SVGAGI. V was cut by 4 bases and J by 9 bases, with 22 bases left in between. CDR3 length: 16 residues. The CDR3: CASSSLGGPYLGPQHF. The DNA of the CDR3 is TGTGCCAGCAGTTCCCTGGGGGGCCCCTATTTAGGGCCCCAGCATTTT.

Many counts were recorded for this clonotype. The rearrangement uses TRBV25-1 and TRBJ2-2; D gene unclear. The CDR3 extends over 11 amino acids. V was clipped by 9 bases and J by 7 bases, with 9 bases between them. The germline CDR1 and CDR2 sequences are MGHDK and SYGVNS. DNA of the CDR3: TGTGCCAGTCGGCTTAGCGGGGAGCTGTTTTTT. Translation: CASRLSGELFF. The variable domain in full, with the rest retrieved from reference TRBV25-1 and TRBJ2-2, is EADIYQTPRYLVIGTGKKITLECSQTMGHDKMYWYQQDPGMELHLIHYSYGVNSTEKGDLSSESTVSRIRTEHFPLTLESARPSHTSQYLCASRLSGELFFGEGSRLTVL.

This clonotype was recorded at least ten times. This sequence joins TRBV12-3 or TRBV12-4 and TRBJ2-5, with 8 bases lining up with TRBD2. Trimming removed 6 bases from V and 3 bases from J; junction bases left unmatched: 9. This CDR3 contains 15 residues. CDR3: CASSLYGGLEETQYF. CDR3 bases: TGTGCCAGCAGCCTGTATGGGGGACTAGAAGAGACCCAGTACTTC.

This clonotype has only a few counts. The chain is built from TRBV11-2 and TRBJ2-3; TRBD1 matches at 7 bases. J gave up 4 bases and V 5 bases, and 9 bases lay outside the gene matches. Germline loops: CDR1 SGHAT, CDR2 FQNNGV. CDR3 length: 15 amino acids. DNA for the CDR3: TGTGCCAGCAGCCCTAGACAGGGCGGAGCAGATACGCAGTATTTT. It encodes CASSPRQGGADTQYF.

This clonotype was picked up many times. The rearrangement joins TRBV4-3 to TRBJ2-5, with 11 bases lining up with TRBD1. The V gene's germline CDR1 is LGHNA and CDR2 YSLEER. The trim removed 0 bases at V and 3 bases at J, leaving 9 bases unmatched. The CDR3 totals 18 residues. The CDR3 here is CASSQDLGTGGRKETQYF. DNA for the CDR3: TGCGCCAGCAGCCAAGATCTCGGGACAGGGGGAAGGAAAGAGACCCAGTACTTC.

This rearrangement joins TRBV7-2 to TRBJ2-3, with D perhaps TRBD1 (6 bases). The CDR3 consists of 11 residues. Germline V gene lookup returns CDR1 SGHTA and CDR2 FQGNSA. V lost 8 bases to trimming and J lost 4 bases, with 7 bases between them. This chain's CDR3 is CASAGADTQYF. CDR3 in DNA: TGTGCCAGCGCAGGGGCAGATACGCAGTATTTT. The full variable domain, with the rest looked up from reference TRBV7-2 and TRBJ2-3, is GAGVSQSPSNKVTEKGKDVELRCDPISGHTALYWYRQSLGQGLEFLIYFQGNSAPDKSGLPSDRFSAERTGGSVSTLTIQRTQQEDSAVYLCASAGADTQYFGPGTRLTVL.

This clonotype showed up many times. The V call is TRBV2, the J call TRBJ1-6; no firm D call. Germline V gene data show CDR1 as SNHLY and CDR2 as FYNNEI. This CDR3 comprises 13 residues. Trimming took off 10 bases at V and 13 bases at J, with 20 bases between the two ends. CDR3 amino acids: CAKGKPPQDPLHF. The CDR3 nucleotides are TGTGCCAAGGGAAAGCCCCCCCAGGATCCCCTCCACTTT.

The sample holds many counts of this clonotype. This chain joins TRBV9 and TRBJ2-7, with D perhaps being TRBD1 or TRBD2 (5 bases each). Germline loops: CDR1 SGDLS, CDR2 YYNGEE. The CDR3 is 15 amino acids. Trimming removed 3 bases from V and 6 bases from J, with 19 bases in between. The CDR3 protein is CASSASLTVRAEQYF. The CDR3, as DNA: TGTGCCAGCAGCGCTAGCTTAACAGTCAGGGCCGAGCAGTACTTC. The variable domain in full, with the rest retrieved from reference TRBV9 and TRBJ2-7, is DSGVTQTPKHLITATGQRVTLRCSPRSGDLSVYWYQQSLDQGLQFLIQYYNGEERAKGNILERFSAQQFPDLHSELNLSSLELGDSALYFCASSASLTVRAEQYFGPGTRLTVT.

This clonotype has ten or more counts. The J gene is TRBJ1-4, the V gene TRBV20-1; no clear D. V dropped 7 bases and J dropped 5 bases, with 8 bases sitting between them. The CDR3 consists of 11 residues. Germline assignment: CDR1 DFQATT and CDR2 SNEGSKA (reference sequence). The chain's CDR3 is CSGTVNEKLFF. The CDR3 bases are TGCAGTGGGACGGTGAATGAAAAACTGTTTTTT.

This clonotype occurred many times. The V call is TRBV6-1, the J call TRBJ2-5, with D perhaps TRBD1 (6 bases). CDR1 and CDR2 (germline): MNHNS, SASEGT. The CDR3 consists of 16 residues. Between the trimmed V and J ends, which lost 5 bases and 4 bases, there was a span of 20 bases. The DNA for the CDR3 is TGTGCCAGCAGTCCCTTGGGACACCAGGTGGGAGAGACCCAGTACTTC. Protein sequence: CASSPLGHQVGETQYF.

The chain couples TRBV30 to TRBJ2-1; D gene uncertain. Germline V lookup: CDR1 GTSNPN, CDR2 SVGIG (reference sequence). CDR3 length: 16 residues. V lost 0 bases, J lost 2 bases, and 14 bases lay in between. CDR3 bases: TGTGCCTGGAGTGTAAAGTTGGGCGTCACCTACAATGAGCAGTTCTTC. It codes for CAWSVKLGVTYNEQFF. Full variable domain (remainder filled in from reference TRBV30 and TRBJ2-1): SQTIHQWPATLVQPVGSPLSLECTVEGTSNPNLYWYRQAAGRGLQLLFYSVGIGQISSEVPQNLSASRPQDRQFILSSKKLLLSDSGFYLCAWSVKLGVTYNEQFFGPGTRLTVL.

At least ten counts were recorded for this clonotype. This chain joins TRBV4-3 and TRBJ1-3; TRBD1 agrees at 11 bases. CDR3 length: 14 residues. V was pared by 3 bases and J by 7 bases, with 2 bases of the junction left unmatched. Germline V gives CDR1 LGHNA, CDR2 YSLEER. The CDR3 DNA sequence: TGCGCCAGCAGCCAGGACAGGGGGCTTAACACCATATATTTT. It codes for CASSQDRGLNTIYF.

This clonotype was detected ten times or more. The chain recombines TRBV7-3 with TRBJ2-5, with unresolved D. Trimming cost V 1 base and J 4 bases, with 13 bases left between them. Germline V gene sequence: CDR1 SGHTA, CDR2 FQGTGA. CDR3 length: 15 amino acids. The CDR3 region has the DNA TGTGCCAGCAGCTTAATAGGGCTGGATGGAGAGACCCAGTACTTC. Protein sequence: CASSLIGLDGETQYF.

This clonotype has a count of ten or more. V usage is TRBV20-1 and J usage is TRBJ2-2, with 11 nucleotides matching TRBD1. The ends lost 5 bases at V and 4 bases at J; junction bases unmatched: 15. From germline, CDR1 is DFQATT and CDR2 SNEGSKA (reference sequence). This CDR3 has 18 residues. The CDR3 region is CSAGGGFGQGASTGELFF. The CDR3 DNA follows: TGCAGTGCTGGAGGGGGTTTTGGACAGGGGGCAAGCACCGGGGAGCTGTTTTTT.

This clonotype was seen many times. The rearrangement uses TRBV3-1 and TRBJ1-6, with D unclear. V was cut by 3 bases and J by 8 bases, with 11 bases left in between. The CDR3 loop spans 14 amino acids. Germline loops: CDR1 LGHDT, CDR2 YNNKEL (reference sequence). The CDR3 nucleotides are TGTGCCAGCAGCCAGCGAATCAAGGATTCACCCCTCCACTTT. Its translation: CASSQRIKDSPLHF. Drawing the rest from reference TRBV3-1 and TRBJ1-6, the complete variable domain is DTAVSQTPKYLVTQMGNDKSIKCEQNLGHDTMYWYKQDSKKFLKIMFSYNNKELIINETVPNRFSPKSPDKAHLNLHINSLELGDSAVYFCASSQRIKDSPLHFGNGTRLTVT.

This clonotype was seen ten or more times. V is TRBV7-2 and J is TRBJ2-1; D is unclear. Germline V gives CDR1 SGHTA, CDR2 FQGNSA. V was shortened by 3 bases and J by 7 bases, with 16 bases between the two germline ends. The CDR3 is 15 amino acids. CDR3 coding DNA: TGTGCCAGCAGCTTGGACCGGGTCTCAACTAATGAGCAGTTCTTC. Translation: CASSLDRVSTNEQFF.

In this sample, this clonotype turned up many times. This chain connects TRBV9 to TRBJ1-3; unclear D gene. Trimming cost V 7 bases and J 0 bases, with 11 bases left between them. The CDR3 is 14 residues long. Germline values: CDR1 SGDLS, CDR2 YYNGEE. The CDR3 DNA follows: TGTGCCAGCGGAGGGAGGTACTCTGGAAACACCATATATTTT. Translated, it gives CASGGRYSGNTIYF.

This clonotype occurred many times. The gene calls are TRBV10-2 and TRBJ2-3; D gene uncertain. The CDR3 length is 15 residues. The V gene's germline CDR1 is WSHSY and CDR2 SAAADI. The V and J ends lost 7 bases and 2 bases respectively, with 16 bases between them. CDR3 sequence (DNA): TGCGCCAGCACCCTCACCGTATTAACCACAGATACGCAGTATTTT. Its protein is CASTLTVLTTDTQYF.

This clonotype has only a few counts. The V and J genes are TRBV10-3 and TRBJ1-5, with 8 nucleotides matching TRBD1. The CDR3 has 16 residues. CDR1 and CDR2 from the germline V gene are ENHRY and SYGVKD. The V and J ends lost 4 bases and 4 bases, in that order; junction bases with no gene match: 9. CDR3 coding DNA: TGTGCCATCAGTGCAGCGTTGACAGGGGCGAATCAGCCCCAGCATTTT. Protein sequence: CAISAALTGANQPQHF.

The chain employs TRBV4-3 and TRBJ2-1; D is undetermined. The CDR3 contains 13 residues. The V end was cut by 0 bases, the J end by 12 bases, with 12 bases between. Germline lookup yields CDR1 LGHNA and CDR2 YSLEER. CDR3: CASSQDHGPSQFF. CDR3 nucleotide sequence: TGCGCCAGCAGCCAAGATCACGGGCCTTCGCAGTTCTTC.

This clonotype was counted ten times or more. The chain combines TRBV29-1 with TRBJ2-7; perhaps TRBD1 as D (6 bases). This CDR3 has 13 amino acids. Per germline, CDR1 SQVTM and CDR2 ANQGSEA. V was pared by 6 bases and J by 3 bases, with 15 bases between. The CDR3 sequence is CSVTYRESYEQYF. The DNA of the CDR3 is TGCAGCGTGACCTACAGGGAAAGCTACGAGCAGTACTTC.

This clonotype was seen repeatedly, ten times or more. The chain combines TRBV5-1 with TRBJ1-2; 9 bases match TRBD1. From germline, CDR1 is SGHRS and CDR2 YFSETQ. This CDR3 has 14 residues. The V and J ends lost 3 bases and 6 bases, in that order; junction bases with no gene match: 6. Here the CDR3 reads CASSYGQGTDGYTF. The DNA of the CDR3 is TGCGCCAGCAGCTACGGACAGGGGACGGATGGCTACACCTTC. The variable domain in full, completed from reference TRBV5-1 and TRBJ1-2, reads KAGVTQTPRYLIKTRGQQVTLSCSPISGHRSVSWYQQTPGQGLQFLFEYFSETQRNKGNFPGRFSGRQFSNSRSEMNVSTLELGDSALYLCASSYGQGTDGYTFGSGTRLTVV.